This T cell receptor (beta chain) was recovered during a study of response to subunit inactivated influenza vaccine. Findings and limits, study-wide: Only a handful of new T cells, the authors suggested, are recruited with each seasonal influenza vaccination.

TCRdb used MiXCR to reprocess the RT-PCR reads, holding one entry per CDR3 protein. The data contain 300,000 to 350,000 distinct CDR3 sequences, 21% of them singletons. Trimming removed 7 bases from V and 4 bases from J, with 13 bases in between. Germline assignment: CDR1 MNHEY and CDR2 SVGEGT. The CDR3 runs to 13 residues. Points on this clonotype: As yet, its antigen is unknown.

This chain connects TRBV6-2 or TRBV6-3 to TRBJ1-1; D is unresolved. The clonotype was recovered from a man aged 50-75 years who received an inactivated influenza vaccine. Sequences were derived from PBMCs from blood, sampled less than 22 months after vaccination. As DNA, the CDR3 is TGTGCCAGCACCATCTCCGGTGGCACTGAAGCTTTCTTT. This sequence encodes CASTISGGTEAFF.